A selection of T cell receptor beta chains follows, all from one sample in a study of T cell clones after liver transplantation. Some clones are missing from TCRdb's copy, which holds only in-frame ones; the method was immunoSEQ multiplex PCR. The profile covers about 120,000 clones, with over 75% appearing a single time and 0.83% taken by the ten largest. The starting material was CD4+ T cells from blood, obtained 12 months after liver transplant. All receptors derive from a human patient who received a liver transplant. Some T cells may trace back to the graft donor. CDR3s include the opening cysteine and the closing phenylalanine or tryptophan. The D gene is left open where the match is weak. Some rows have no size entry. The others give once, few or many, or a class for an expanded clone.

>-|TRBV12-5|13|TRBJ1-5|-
TGTGCTAGTGGTTTGGTAGGTGGTCAGCCCCAGCATTTT
CASGLVGGQPQHF
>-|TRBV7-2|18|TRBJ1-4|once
TGTGCCAGCAGCTTAGCCCATGGGACAAGAGGAGTCAATGAAAAACTGTTTTTT
CASSLAHGTRGVNEKLFF
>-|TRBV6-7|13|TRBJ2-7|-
TGTGCCAGCAGTTACTCGAGGGCCGGCGAGCAGTACTTC
CASSYSRAGEQYF
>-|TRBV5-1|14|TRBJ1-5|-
TGCGCCAGCAGCCCAGACAGTAGCAATCAGCCCCAGCATTTT
CASSPDSSNQPQHF
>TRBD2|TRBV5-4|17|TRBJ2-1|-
TGTGCCAGCAGCTTCGGTGGTAGCGGGACTCTCGACAATGAGCAGTTCTTC
CASSFGGSGTLDNEQFF
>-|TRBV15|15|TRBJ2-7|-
TGTGCCACCACCAACAGAGGGGGAGAGGCCTACGAGCAGTACTTC
CATTNRGGEAYEQYF
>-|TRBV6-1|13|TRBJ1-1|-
TGTGCCAGCAGTGGCGGGGGTCGCGCTGAAGCTTTCTTT
CASSGGGRAEAFF
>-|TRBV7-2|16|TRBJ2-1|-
TGTGCCAGCAGCTTAGCGGACGCGGGATCCTACAATGAGCAGTTCTTC
CASSLADAGSYNEQFF
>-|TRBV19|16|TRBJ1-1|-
TGTGCCAGTAGTATAGATTCGGCCAGGTGGAACACTGAAGCTTTCTTT
CASSIDSARWNTEAFF
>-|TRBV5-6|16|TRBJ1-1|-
TGTGCCAGCAGCTTGCGGCACAGGGTCGAGGGCACTGAAGCTTTCTTT
CASSLRHRVEGTEAFF
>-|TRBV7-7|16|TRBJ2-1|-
TGTGCCAGCAGCGCGCGACTAGATAGGGGATATTGTGAGCAGTTCTTC
CASSARLDRGYCEQFF
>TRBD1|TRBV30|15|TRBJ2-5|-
TGTGCCTGGAGTCTCGGGACAGGGGAGCTGGAGACCCAGTACTTC
CAWSLGTGELETQYF
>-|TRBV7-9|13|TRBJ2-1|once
TGTGCCAGCAGCTTAGAAGAGCCAGGGTCTCCGTTCTTC
CASSLEEPGSPFF
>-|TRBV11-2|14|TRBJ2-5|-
TGTGCCAGCAGCACCAGGGACGGGCCGGGGACCCAGTACTTC
CASSTRDGPGTQYF
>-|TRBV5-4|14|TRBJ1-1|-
TGTGCCAGCAGCTTGGAACAGCTGAACACTGAAGCTTTCTTT
CASSLEQLNTEAFF
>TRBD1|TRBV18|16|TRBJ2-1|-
TGTGCCAGCTCACCACCCGGGGACAGGGGGATGCGAGAGCAGTTCTTC
CASSPPGDRGMREQFF
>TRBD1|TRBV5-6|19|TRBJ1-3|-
TGTGCCAGCAGCTTTGGATGGACAGGGGCCCGAGCCGAGGGAAACACCATATATTTT
CASSFGWTGARAEGNTIYF
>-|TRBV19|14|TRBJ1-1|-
TGTGCCAGTAGTCTCGACCCGGGCGACACTGAAGCTTTCTTT
CASSLDPGDTEAFF
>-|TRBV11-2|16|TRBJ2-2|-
TGTGCCAGCAGCCCCTCCCGGGACACGAACACCGGGGAGCTGTTTTTT
CASSPSRDTNTGELFF
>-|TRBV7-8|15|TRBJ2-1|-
TGTGCCAGCAGCCCACGGGACGGAACCTACAATGAGCAGTTCTTC
CASSPRDGTYNEQFF
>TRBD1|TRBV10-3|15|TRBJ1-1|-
TGTGCCATCAGTGACAGGGGGGGCATGAACACTGAAGCTTTCTTT
CAISDRGGMNTEAFF
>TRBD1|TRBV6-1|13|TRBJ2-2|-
TGTGCCAACCGACAGGGGCGGGCCGGGGAGCTGTTTTTT
CANRQGRAGELFF